A selection of T cell receptor beta chains follows, all from one sample in a study of blood T cell repertoires in COVID-19. Data came from immunoSEQ multiplex PCR; TCRdb stores just in-frame clones and leaves some out. Counted here are some 170,000 clones, 75% to 90% occurring once; the ten biggest clones make up more than 5%. Sequencing input: PBMCs or T cells enriched from blood (not recorded which). Receptors were obtained from a man aged 35-49 years who had recovered from COVID-19. The CDR3 runs from the conserved cysteine through the conserved F or W. The order of the fields is clone size, V gene, J gene, D gene, CDR3 DNA, CDR3 protein. D genes are given only for firm matches. Not every row has a clone size; where given, it reads once, few, many or a size class.

-	TRBV29-1	TRBJ2-5	-	TGCAGCGTAGATATGGATACGGGGACCCAGTACTTC	CSVDMDTGTQYF
-	TRBV28	TRBJ1-6	-	TGTGCCAGCATCCTACGAGAGGGAGGTAATTCACCCCTCCACTTT	CASILREGGNSPLHF
-	TRBV2	TRBJ1-5	-	TGTGCCAGCGGCGGACGGGGTAGCAATCAGCCCCAGCATTTT	CASGGRGSNQPQHF
few	TRBV12-5	TRBJ1-2	-	TGTGCTAGTGCCCAGAACTATGGCTACACCTTC	CASAQNYGYTF
-	TRBV29-1	TRBJ1-2	TRBD1	TGCAGCGTGTGGGACAGGGGTAACTATGGCTACACCTTC	CSVWDRGNYGYTF
-	TRBV18	TRBJ1-2	TRBD1	TGTGCCAGCTCATTCGACAGGGGGCTCATGAACTATGGCTACACCTTC	CASSFDRGLMNYGYTF
once	TRBV18	TRBJ1-5	TRBD1	TGTGCCAGCTCACTCGACAGGGGGCTGGGACCCGGTACTATTAGCAATCAGCCCCAGCATTTT	CASSLDRGLGPGTISNQPQHF
-	TRBV28	TRBJ2-1	-	TGTGCCAGCACCCGCGAGGAGGGATACTCCTACAATGAGCAGTTCTTC	CASTREEGYSYNEQFF
-	TRBV5-1	TRBJ2-5	-	TGCGCCAGCAGCCCGATGATGTTAGCGTCGCGACTCCAAGAGACCCAGTACTTC	CASSPMMLASRLQETQYF
-	TRBV19	TRBJ2-2	-	TGTGCCAGTAGTATAGATGCAGGGGGGACCGGGGAGCTGTTTTTT	CASSIDAGGTGELFF
-	TRBV11-3	TRBJ1-2	-	TGTGCCAGCAGCTTTACGGGTGGCCGAGTTTATGGCTACACCTTC	CASSFTGGRVYGYTF
few	TRBV6-1	TRBJ1-2	-	TGTGCCAGCAGTGATGCCTGGCATGGCTACACCTTC	CASSDAWHGYTF
-	TRBV5-4	TRBJ1-1	-	TGTGCCAGCAGTTCTCGGGGCACTGAAGCTTTCTTT	CASSSRGTEAFF
-	TRBV24-1	TRBJ1-2	-	TGTGCCACCAGTGACATGACAGGCAACTATGGCTACACCTTC	CATSDMTGNYGYTF
-	TRBV6-5	TRBJ1-2	TRBD1	TGTGCCAGCACCTTCACAGGGGATGGCTACACCTTC	CASTFTGDGYTF
-	TRBV7-6	TRBJ2-7	TRBD2	TGTGCCAGCAGCTTATCGGGGTCAACTAGCGGGGGCTACGAGCAGTACTTC	CASSLSGSTSGGYEQYF
-	TRBV9	TRBJ1-1	-	TGTGCCAGCAGCGTAGAGGCAGGCAACACGAACACTGAAGCTTTCTTT	CASSVEAGNTNTEAFF
-	TRBV11-2	TRBJ2-2	-	TGTGCCATAGGGGCCAGGGAGCTGTTTTTT	CAIGARELFF
-	TRBV7-9	TRBJ2-7	TRBD1	TGTGCCAGCAGCGTAACGGGGGACAGGGCCTACGAGCAGTACTTC	CASSVTGDRAYEQYF
-	TRBV13	TRBJ1-4	TRBD1	TGTGCCAGCAGCCCGGACAGGGGAATGGGTAATGAAAAACTGTTTTTT	CASSPDRGMGNEKLFF
-	TRBV6-4	TRBJ2-1	TRBD2	TGTGCCAGCAGTGACTCGACTAGCGGGGCCAATGAGCAGTTCTTC	CASSDSTSGANEQFF
-	TRBV19	TRBJ2-7	TRBD1	TGTGCCAGTAGTGCCGCCGGGACAGGGTCTAACGAGCAGTACTTC	CASSAAGTGSNEQYF